Reported below is one TCR beta chain. Its antigen is unknown. Being one base from a much bigger clone, this may be a read error. This entry is derived from a study of tumor-infiltrating lymphocytes in primary liver carcinoma. Synthesis of TCR beta cDNA was carried out from 450 to 500 ng total RNA with a constant-region primer. Libraries of TCR beta came from three nested multiplex PCR rounds with slightly modified ARM-PCR. A C-beta reverse primer and TRBV1-TRBV30 forward primers served in each of the first two PCR rounds, at 10 cycles apiece. A single record per CDR3 protein comes from TCRdb applying MiXCR to the multiplex PCR reads. In the table there are about 99,000 distinct CDR3 sequences, more than 65% of which are singletons. Study results and caveats: Tumor-adjacent and tumor-blood pairs shared a smaller degree of overlap than tumor region pairs.

Scientists recovered RNA and DNA together from around 20-30 mg of unsorted bulk tissue. Those sampled were patients whose primary liver carcinoma was treated by surgical resection. Each of the tumor samples contained in excess of 80% viable tumor cells. CDR1 SGHTA and CDR2 FQGTGA come from the germline V gene. Trimming stripped 3 bases from V and 8 bases from J, with 13 bases between. The CDR3 has 13 residues. This TCR was sampled from a woman between 55 and 75 years old with primary liver carcinoma and hepatitis B virus infection. Sequencing used liver tumor tissue from sampling region 5. Specified subset: tumor region T5, tumor centre. The chain recombines TRBV7-3 with TRBJ1-1; D may be TRBD1 (5 bases). CDR3 region: CASSFTGGGEAFF. CDR3 coding DNA: TGTGCCAGCAGCTTTACTGGGGGGGGAGAAGCTTTCTTT.